The rows below give T cell receptor beta chains drawn from one sample of a study of CD8 T cells in ankylosing spondylitis. TCRdb analysed the 5' RACE reads with MiXCR anew, one entry per CDR3 protein. The top ten clones hold under 40% of a sample with under 300,000 distinct CDR3 sequences, 18% of them seen once. Sequenced input: blood, either unsorted or a sorted T cell fraction (not recorded which). The receptors were gathered from a male donor with ankylosing spondylitis or in good health (not recorded which). Both conserved end residues are part of each CDR3. Fields, in order: J gene, V gene, D gene, clone size, CDR3 protein, CDR3 DNA. The D gene is left open where the match is weak. For some rows the clone size is stated as once, few or many, or as a class when expanded; others skip it.

TRBJ2-1 TRBV29-1 NA few CSVVSGTHNEQFF TGCAGCGTTGTTAGTGGGACTCACAATGAGCAGTTCTTC
TRBJ2-1 TRBV11-2 TRBD2 few CASSLDPRLAGIHNEQFF TGTGCCAGCAGCTTAGATCCCAGGCTAGCGGGGATCCACAATGAGCAGTTCTTC
TRBJ2-7 TRBV7-9 NA NA CASSVGSYEQYF TGTGCCAGCAGCGTCGGCAGCTACGAGCAGTACTTC
TRBJ2-1 TRBV4-1 TRBD2 NA CASSLLAGVTSSYNEQFF TGCGCCAGCAGCCTTCTTGCGGGAGTGACAAGCTCCTACAATGAGCAGTTCTTC
TRBJ2-7 TRBV7-9 TRBD2 few CASSSTGLAGEHEQYF TGTGCCAGCAGCTCCACCGGACTAGCGGGAGAACACGAGCAGTACTTC
TRBJ2-7 TRBV11-2 NA few CASSLEAGSSYEQYF TGTGCCAGCAGCTTAGAGGCGGGAAGCTCCTACGAGCAGTACTTC
TRBJ2-1 TRBV12-3/TRBV12-4 NA few CASRTDPTSRDNEQFF TGTGCCAGCAGGACCGACCCAACTAGCAGGGACAATGAGCAGTTCTTC
TRBJ2-1 TRBV29-1 TRBD1 NA CSVDGTGSGNEQFF TGCAGCGTTGATGGGACAGGGTCCGGCAATGAGCAGTTCTTC
TRBJ2-1 TRBV28 NA many CASSQDYSNEQFF TGTGCCAGCAGTCAGGACTATTCCAATGAGCAGTTCTTC
TRBJ1-1 TRBV5-1 TRBD1 NA CASSVGQGTEAFF TGCGCCAGCAGCGTTGGACAGGGAACTGAAGCTTTCTTT
TRBJ2-1 TRBV6-5 TRBD2 NA CASSYAASGGNEQFF TGTGCCAGCAGTTACGCGGCTAGCGGGGGGAATGAGCAGTTCTTC
TRBJ2-3 TRBV20-1 TRBD2 NA CSARLSGRDTDASTDTQYF TGCAGTGCTAGGCTTAGCGGGAGGGACACCGACGCTAGCACAGATACGCAGTATTTT
TRBJ2-3 TRBV10-3 NA few CAISGPSAPLDTQYF TGTGCCATCAGTGGACCCTCAGCCCCACTAGATACGCAGTATTTT
TRBJ2-7 TRBV7-9 TRBD1 NA CASSSGQLSEQYF TGTGCCAGCAGCTCGGGACAGCTAAGCGAGCAGTACTTC
TRBJ2-5 TRBV28 TRBD1 NA CASSGTGSRQTQYF TGTGCCAGCAGTGGGACAGGGAGTAGACAGACCCAGTACTTC
TRBJ2-5 TRBV29-1 TRBD2 few CSVGRDYLEETQYF TGCAGCGTTGGGCGGGACTACTTAGAAGAGACCCAGTACTTC
TRBJ2-7 TRBV9 TRBD1 many CASSGGTGSTYEQYF TGTGCCAGCAGCGGGGGGACAGGTTCGACCTACGAGCAGTACTTC
TRBJ1-1 TRBV5-1 NA few CASQDILNTEAFF TGCGCCAGCCAGGACATATTGAACACTGAAGCTTTCTTT